The T cell receptor (beta chain) under discussion was sequenced for a study of graft-versus-host responses after intestinal transplantation. Across the study: Every recipient underwent anti-thymocyte globulin induction, then tacrolimus and steroids for roughly three years. Study conclusions and caveats: The recipient marrow held GvH clones, and some of them showed up first in ileum or blood.

Germline CDR1 MNHNS, CDR2 SASEGT. The CDR3 is 15 residues long. V trimming: 4 bases; J trimming: 4 bases; junction bases outside the gene matches: 6. Assay: immunoSEQ multiplex PCR; the TCRdb copy retains only in-frame clones and omits some. The data contain about 97,000 clones, 85% to 95% of them seen just once; the ten biggest clones take up over 0.055%. Regarding this clone: The target antigen is unknown.

The sequence was collected from a human donor who was the organ donor for an intestinal transplant. The chain links TRBV6-1 to TRBJ1-2, with 10 positions matching TRBD1. The material was unstimulated CD8+ T cells sorted from spleen or lymph node cells, obtained before transplant. CDR3 DNA sequence: TGTGCCAGCAGTGTAGGGACAGGGGTGGTCTATGGCTACACCTTC. Translation: CASSVGTGVVYGYTF.